These T cell receptor beta chains were read from a single sample in a study of blood T cell repertoires in COVID-19. Method: immunoSEQ multiplex PCR; TCRdb's copy keeps in-frame clones and lacks some. The repertoire includes some 320,000 clones, more than 75% of them detected once, and approximately 7.8% sits in the top ten. What was sequenced was peripheral blood. The source of these receptors is a woman in her 50s who had recovered from COVID-19. Both conserved end residues are part of each CDR3. The D gene is left open where the match is weak. The size entry is marked missing in some rows and otherwise reads once, few, many or a size class.

V	D	size	J	CDR3	DNA
TRBV28	TRBD1	.	TRBJ1-2	CASSPIRGRWDGYTF	TGTGCCAGCAGTCCTATAAGGGGGCGATGGGATGGCTACACCTTC
TRBV4-3	.	.	TRBJ2-1	CASSQDLGSVNEQFF	TGCGCCAGCAGCCAAGACCTCGGGAGCGTCAATGAGCAGTTCTTC
TRBV28	.	.	TRBJ1-1	CASNPSGGTEAFF	TGTGCCAGTAACCCCTCGGGGGGCACTGAAGCTTTCTTT
TRBV11-2	TRBD2	.	TRBJ2-5	CASSTGLAGGETQYF	TGTGCCAGCAGCACCGGACTAGCGGGAGGAGAGACCCAGTACTTC
TRBV15	TRBD1	.	TRBJ2-1	CATSRGQGSSYNEQFF	TGTGCCACCAGCAGAGGACAGGGCAGCTCCTACAATGAGCAGTTCTTC
TRBV24-1	TRBD1	.	TRBJ1-5	CATSETTGGGQPQHF	TGTGCCACCAGTGAGACGACAGGGGGCGGCCAGCCCCAGCATTTT
TRBV4-2	.	once	TRBJ1-5	CASSQGRARGGSQPQHF	TGTGCCAGCAGCCAAGGCCGAGCCAGGGGAGGGAGTCAGCCCCAGCATTTT
TRBV5-4	.	.	TRBJ1-1	CASSLAGGFRPAFF	TGTGCCAGCAGCTTGGCGGGGGGCTTTAGACCAGCTTTCTTT
TRBV24-1	.	.	TRBJ2-7	CATSDQDGRGSYEQYF	TGTGCCACCAGTGATCAGGACGGCAGGGGATCCTACGAGCAGTACTTC
TRBV6-8	.	.	TRBJ1-5	CASSRAEREDQPQHF	TGTGCCAGCAGTAGAGCCGAGAGGGAAGATCAGCCCCAGCATTTT
TRBV6-5	.	.	TRBJ1-2	CASSYLGGYGYTF	TGTGCCAGCAGTTACCTAGGGGGTTATGGCTACACCTTC
TRBV27	TRBD1	few	TRBJ1-5	CASSLSGTVSNQPQHF	TGTGCCAGCAGTTTATCGGGGACAGTCAGCAATCAGCCCCAGCATTTT
TRBV7-2	.	.	TRBJ2-7	CASSPINSGYEQYF	TGTGCCAGCAGCCCAATTAACAGCGGCTACGAGCAGTACTTC
TRBV4-3	TRBD1	.	TRBJ1-2	CASSQGRGDYGYTF	TGCGCCAGCAGCCAGGGCAGGGGGGACTATGGCTACACCTTC
TRBV9	TRBD1	few	TRBJ1-3	CASSVTPGTAGDTIYF	TGTGCCAGCAGCGTCACCCCTGGGACAGCAGGGGACACCATATATTTT
TRBV11-2	.	.	TRBJ2-5	CASSSLTSYGTQYF	TGTGCCAGCAGCTCCCTAACTAGCTACGGGACCCAGTACTTC
TRBV7-9	TRBD1	.	TRBJ2-7	CASSLKGQLLYEQYF	TGTGCCAGCAGCTTAAAGGGACAGCTACTTTACGAGCAGTACTTC
TRBV7-3	.	.	TRBJ1-6	CASSLSADRNSPLHF	TGTGCCAGCAGCTTATCTGCGGACAGAAATTCACCCCTCCACTTT
TRBV7-9	.	few	TRBJ1-1	CASSFGFIGRGGNTEAFF	TGTGCCAGCAGCTTTGGCTTTATCGGAAGAGGTGGGAACACTGAAGCTTTCTTT
TRBV19	.	.	TRBJ2-6	CASGGLSGANVLTF	TGTGCCAGTGGAGGCCTCTCTGGGGCCAACGTCCTGACTTTC
TRBV3-1/TRBV3-2	.	.	TRBJ2-1	CASSQATGPYNEQFF	TGTGCCAGCAGCCAAGCTACGGGTCCCTACAATGAGCAGTTCTTC
TRBV28	.	.	TRBJ1-3	CASSPVDSYSGNTIYF	TGTGCCAGCAGTCCAGTGGACAGTTACTCTGGAAACACCATATATTTT
TRBV19	TRBD1	.	TRBJ2-3	CASRTTGGFTDTQYF	TGTGCCAGTAGAACGACAGGGGGGTTCACAGATACGCAGTATTTT
TRBV6-5	.	.	TRBJ1-1	CASSYERGYTEAFF	TGTGCCAGCAGTTACGAAAGGGGGTACACTGAAGCTTTCTTT
TRBV28	TRBD1	.	TRBJ2-7	CASSFWTGKLEQYF	TGTGCCAGCAGTTTCTGGACAGGGAAACTCGAGCAGTACTTC
TRBV11-2	.	.	TRBJ2-7	CASSFGQAAGEQYF	TGTGCCAGCAGCTTCGGTCAAGCGGCGGGGGAGCAGTACTTC
TRBV28	.	.	TRBJ2-5	CASRAETQYF	TGTGCCAGCAGGGCAGAGACCCAGTACTTC
TRBV7-9	.	once	TRBJ1-6	CASSSGFPLHF	TGTGCCAGCAGCTCAGGGTTTCCCCTCCACTTT
TRBV10-1	.	.	TRBJ2-7	CASSGSGRGYEQYF	TGCGCCAGCAGTGGTTCTGGCAGGGGTTACGAGCAGTACTTC
TRBV24-1	.	.	TRBJ1-2	CATSDKQGIGGYTF	TGTGCCACCAGTGATAAACAGGGCATAGGTGGCTACACCTTC
TRBV28	.	.	TRBJ2-4	CASSLWTQGGENIQYF	TGTGCCAGCAGTTTATGGACTCAAGGGGGGGAAAACATTCAGTACTTC
TRBV10-2	.	.	TRBJ1-5	CATQPPGGSNQPQHF	TGCGCCACCCAGCCCCCGGGAGGGAGCAATCAGCCCCAGCATTTT
TRBV7-2	.	.	TRBJ2-7	CASSYVGTDYDEQYF	TGTGCCAGCTCCTACGTGGGGACGGACTATGACGAGCAGTACTTC
TRBV2	.	few	TRBJ2-1	CASSREDLIGEQFF	TGTGCCAGCAGCAGGGAAGATTTAATTGGTGAGCAGTTCTTC
TRBV6-5	.	.	TRBJ1-6	CASSYGGTDSPLHF	TGTGCCAGCAGTTACGGGGGGACCGATTCACCCCTCCACTTT
TRBV7-6	TRBD2	.	TRBJ2-3	CASSLGFERGIGTDTQYF	TGTGCCAGCAGCTTAGGTTTCGAGCGGGGGATCGGCACAGATACGCAGTATTTT
TRBV7-2	TRBD2	.	TRBJ2-3	CASSTRTSGGLDTDTQYF	TGTGCCAGCAGCACCAGGACTAGCGGGGGGCTCGACACAGATACGCAGTATTTT
TRBV7-8	TRBD2	.	TRBJ2-1	CASSLGRGRDHNEQFF	TGTGCCAGCAGCTTAGGTCGCGGGAGAGACCACAATGAGCAGTTCTTC
TRBV12-3/TRBV12-4	TRBD1	few	TRBJ2-7	CASSFRDRAEQYF	TGTGCCAGCAGTTTCCGGGACAGGGCCGAGCAGTACTTC
TRBV5-1	.	once	TRBJ2-3	CASSLEADTQYF	TGCGCCAGCAGCCTAGAAGCAGATACGCAGTATTTT
TRBV20-1	.	.	TRBJ1-1	CSPASNTEAFF	TGCAGTCCTGCGAGTAACACTGAAGCTTTCTTT
TRBV11-1	TRBD2	.	TRBJ2-7	CASSPLSGRAGYEQYF	TGTGCCAGCAGCCCCCTAAGCGGGAGGGCCGGTTACGAGCAGTACTTC
TRBV7-2	.	.	TRBJ1-5	CASSLGPTGFQPQHF	TGTGCCAGCAGCTTGGGGCCTACAGGGTTTCAGCCCCAGCATTTT
TRBV28	.	.	TRBJ1-2	CASSLTTDYGYTF	TGTGCCAGCAGTTTAACGACAGACTATGGCTACACCTTC
TRBV5-5	TRBD1	.	TRBJ1-5	CASSLGQGHQPQHF	TGTGCCAGCAGTTTAGGACAGGGACATCAGCCCCAGCATTTT
TRBV18	TRBD1	.	TRBJ2-5	CASSPLGTGGSKTQYF	TGTGCCAGCTCACCCCTCGGGACAGGGGGCTCGAAGACCCAGTACTTC
TRBV3-1/TRBV3-2	TRBD2	.	TRBJ2-3	CASSQDRRTSGRARDTQYF	TGTGCCAGCAGCCAAGATCGACGAACTAGCGGGAGGGCAAGAGATACGCAGTATTTT
TRBV7-2	TRBD2	.	TRBJ2-2	CASSMTSGANTGELFF	TGTGCCAGCAGCATGACTAGCGGGGCGAACACCGGGGAGCTGTTTTTT
TRBV18	TRBD1	.	TRBJ2-1	CASSPPNRGLLNEQFF	TGTGCCAGCTCACCACCCAACAGGGGGCTCTTAAATGAGCAGTTCTTC
TRBV27	.	.	TRBJ1-2	CASSFSETVNGYTF	TGTGCCAGCAGTTTCTCCGAAACAGTAAATGGCTACACCTTC
TRBV20-1	.	few	TRBJ1-5	CSASSGQYNQPQHF	TGCAGTGCTAGTTCTGGTCAGTACAATCAGCCCCAGCATTTT
TRBV2	.	once	TRBJ1-5	CASREPDQPQHF	TGTGCCAGCAGGGAGCCGGATCAGCCCCAGCATTTT
TRBV6-2/TRBV6-3	TRBD1	.	TRBJ2-1	CASSYWAGGADRNEQFF	TGTGCCAGCAGTTACTGGGCAGGGGGCGCGGACAGGAATGAGCAGTTCTTC
TRBV3-1/TRBV3-2	TRBD1	few	TRBJ1-4	CASSHRRQGRITNEKLFF	TGTGCCAGCAGCCACAGAAGACAGGGGCGGATTACTAATGAAAAACTGTTTTTT